These 25 T cell receptor beta chains were sequenced from one sample in a study of cytomegalovirus exposure and HLA in healthy donors. The PCR ran on 60 Vbeta and 13 Jbeta primers. Method: immunoSEQ multiplex PCR; TCRdb's copy keeps in-frame clones and lacks some. The sample contains 130,000 to 150,000 clones, 70% to 85% of which appear only once. Source material: PBMCs. The origin of the receptors is a man aged 40-55 years in good health and CMV-seropositive.

V usage is TRBV5-1 and J usage is TRBJ1-2; D not certain. The CDR3 runs 14 residues. The germline CDR1 and CDR2 sequences are SGHRS and YFSETQ. V dropped 0 bases and J dropped 4 bases, with 10 bases sitting between them. CDR3 coding DNA: TGCGCCAGCAGCTTGGCAAACTTCGGCTATGGCTACACCTTC. It is translated as CASSLANFGYGYTF. Combining the CDR3 with reference TRBV5-1 and TRBJ1-2 gives the whole variable domain KAGVTQTPRYLIKTRGQQVTLSCSPISGHRSVSWYQQTPGQGLQFLFEYFSETQRNKGNFPGRFSGRQFSNSRSEMNVSTLELGDSALYLCASSLANFGYGYTFGSGTRLTVV.

The rearrangement uses TRBV18 and TRBJ2-1; a weak D match, TRBD1 (6 bases). CDR1 and CDR2 from the germline V gene are KGHSH and LQKENI. This CDR3 is 15 amino acids long. Trimming cost V 0 bases and J 6 bases, with 12 bases left between them. The CDR3 sequence is CASSPPASGVNEQFF. CDR3 nucleotides: TGTGCCAGCTCACCACCGGCGTCAGGGGTCAATGAGCAGTTCTTC.

Written as DNA, the CDR3 is TGTGCCAGCAGCTTGTACGGGGATGAAAAACTGTTTTTT. Amino acid sequence: CASSLYGDEKLFF. The chain couples TRBV7-2 to TRBJ1-4; D not certain. From germline, CDR1 is SGHTA and CDR2 FQGNSA. The CDR3 spans 13 residues. Trimming cost V 3 bases and J 6 bases, with 8 bases left between them. Full variable domain (missing parts from reference TRBV7-2 and TRBJ1-4): GAGVSQSPSNKVTEKGKDVELRCDPISGHTALYWYRQSLGQGLEFLIYFQGNSAPDKSGLPSDRFSAERTGGSVSTLTIQRTQQEDSAVYLCASSLYGDEKLFFGSGTQLSVL.

The chain is built from TRBV30 and TRBJ2-5; unclear D gene. The germline CDR1 and CDR2 sequences are GTSNPN and SVGIG (reference sequence). Trimming removed 0 bases at V and 5 bases at J, with 13 bases between. There are 14 residues in the CDR3. The CDR3 sequence: CAWSVLSPEETQYF. CDR3 nucleotides: TGTGCCTGGAGTGTACTTAGCCCTGAGGAGACCCAGTACTTC.

The chain employs TRBV19 and TRBJ1-5; D is uncertain. Between the trimmed V and J ends, which lost 3 bases and 5 bases, there was a span of 8 bases. The V gene's germline CDR1 is LNHDA and CDR2 SQIVND (reference sequence). The CDR3 covers 13 residues. The CDR3 DNA reads TGTGCCAGTAGTATTAATCACTATCAGCCCCAGCATTTT. Amino acid sequence: CASSINHYQPQHF.

This chain connects TRBV6-5 to TRBJ1-1; D unclear. The germline V gene encodes CDR1 MNHEY and CDR2 SVGAGI. V lost 2 bases and J lost 8, with 12 bases in between. The CDR3 covers 13 residues. The CDR3 loop is CASSYGRLSEAFF. The CDR3 DNA is TGTGCCAGCAGTTACGGCAGGCTTTCAGAAGCTTTCTTT.

The CDR3 nucleotides read TGTGCCAGCAGCTTGGGACTTACGGCCACAGATACGCAGTATTTT. This gives the protein CASSLGLTATDTQYF. The V and J genes are TRBV5-6 and TRBJ2-3; D call uncertain. The V end was cut by 0 bases, the J end by 2 bases, with 10 bases between. CDR1 SGHDT and CDR2 YYEEEE come from the germline V gene. CDR3 length: 15 amino acids. Supplemented by reference TRBV5-6 and TRBJ2-3, the full variable domain reads DAGVTQSPTHLIKTRGQQVTLRCSPKSGHDTVSWYQQALGQGPQFIFQYYEEEERQRGNFPDRFSGHQFPNYSSELNVNALLLGDSALYLCASSLGLTATDTQYFGPGTRLTVL.

This chain uses TRBV5-6 with TRBJ1-6; D may be TRBD1 (6 bases). The CDR3 extends over 16 amino acids. In germline, CDR1 is SGHDT, CDR2 YYEEEE. V gave up 2 bases and J gave up 3 bases, with 12 bases separating them. Here the CDR3 reads CASSFAGVYYNSPLHF. CDR3 DNA: TGTGCCAGCAGCTTCGCAGGGGTCTACTATAATTCACCCCTCCACTTT.

The chain is built from TRBV29-1 and TRBJ1-4; tentative D call: TRBD1 (6 bases). Trimming removed 7 bases from V and 7 bases from J, with 16 bases in between. The CDR3 runs to 13 residues. Per germline, CDR1 SQVTM and CDR2 ANQGSEA. This CDR3 is CSAKQGSIEKLFF. Written as DNA, the CDR3 is TGCAGCGCCAAACAGGGTTCTATTGAAAAACTGTTTTTT.

This rearrangement joins TRBV27 to TRBJ1-4; D unresolved. Trimming removed 6 bases from V and 10 bases from J, with 12 bases in between. The V gene's germline CDR1 is MNHEY and CDR2 SMNVEV (reference sequence). The CDR3 is 12 residues long. The DNA for the CDR3 is TGTGCCAGCAGGTCCCGATTGGCAAAACTGTTTTTT. It yields the protein CASRSRLAKLFF.

This chain connects TRBV30 to TRBJ2-4; D is possibly TRBD2 (7 bases). The germline CDR1 and CDR2 sequences are GTSNPN and SVGIG (reference sequence). The germline V and J ends were trimmed by 0 bases and 9 bases, with 12 bases remaining between them. This CDR3 has 13 amino acids. CDR3 amino acids: CAWSVKGGGIQYF. In DNA form, the CDR3 reads TGTGCCTGGAGTGTAAAAGGGGGGGGCATTCAGTACTTC.

This chain connects TRBV4-2 to TRBJ2-5, with 10 bases that match TRBD2. Germline values: CDR1 LGHNA, CDR2 YNFKEQ. CDR3 length: 24 amino acids. With V trimmed by 0 bases and J by 1 base, 26 bases remained unmatched. The CDR3 coding sequence is TGTGCCAGCAGCCAAGATACGTCGCGATTCGGTAGGAGCGGGAGGGCAGGGTCCCAAGAGACCCAGTACTTC. Translation gives CASSQDTSRFGRSGRAGSQETQYF.

CDR3 DNA: TGTGCCAGCTCACCAAGCCAAGGGGCGGCAGATACGCAGTATTTT. This codes for CASSPSQGAADTQYF. V and J are TRBV18 and TRBJ2-3; TRBD1 is a possible D gene (5 bases). This CDR3 comprises 15 residues. The germline gives CDR1 KGHSH, CDR2 LQKENI. V lost 2 bases and J 4 bases, leaving 13 bases between the germline ends.

The chain joins TRBV28 to TRBJ1-6; perhaps TRBD1 as D (6 bases). Germline values: CDR1 MDHEN, CDR2 SYDVKM. Trimming removed 2 bases from V and 10 bases from J, with 15 bases in between. This CDR3 has 15 residues. DNA for the CDR3: TGTGCCAGCAGTTTACATCAGGGGATGAAATCACCCCTCCACTTT. This translates into CASSLHQGMKSPLHF.

This chain uses TRBV10-2 with TRBJ1-2; a weak D match, TRBD1 (5 bases). The length of the CDR3 is 15 residues. Germline V lookup: CDR1 WSHSY, CDR2 SAAADI. Trimming left V 2 bases short and J 0 bases short, with 10 bases between. The CDR3 coding sequence is TGCGCCAGCAGTGAGGGGGCCGACCCTAACTATGGCTACACCTTC. This codes for CASSEGADPNYGYTF.

This rearrangement joins TRBV27 to TRBJ1-1; no reliable D call. Germline CDR1 and CDR2: MNHEY and SMNVEV (reference sequence). V was pared by 2 bases and J by 1 base, with 5 bases between. The CDR3 covers 13 residues. CDR3 protein: CASSLVANTEAFF. The CDR3, as DNA: TGTGCCAGCAGTTTAGTAGCGAACACTGAAGCTTTCTTT.

The V and J genes are TRBV29-1 and TRBJ2-1; 9 bases are shared with TRBD1. Germline lookup yields CDR1 SQVTM and CDR2 ANQGSEA. The trim removed 5 bases at V and 3 bases at J, leaving 5 bases unmatched. The CDR3 covers 14 residues. CDR3 sequence (DNA): TGCAGCGTTTCAAGGACAGGGGACTACAATGAGCAGTTCTTC. Translated: CSVSRTGDYNEQFF.

The chain joins TRBV9 to TRBJ2-3; TRBD2 agrees at 11 bases. Unmatched junction bases numbered 6, after V lost 3 bases and J lost 6 bases. Germline values: CDR1 SGDLS, CDR2 YYNGEE. This CDR3 region has 15 residues. CDR3 nucleotides: TGTGCCAGCAGCGGCGGTAGCGGGGGGGCGGATACGCAGTATTTT. It yields the protein CASSGGSGGADTQYF.

The J gene is TRBJ1-6, the V gene TRBV4-3; 8 bases align to TRBD1. V gave up 3 bases and J gave up 8 bases; unmatched junction bases: 6. Germline lookup yields CDR1 LGHNA and CDR2 YSLEER. CDR3 length equals 15 residues. CDR3 in DNA: TGCGCCAGCAGCCAGGGCCCGACAGGGGATTCACCCCTCCACTTT. Translated, it gives CASSQGPTGDSPLHF.

This sequence joins TRBV27 and TRBJ2-7; D remains unclear. Per the germline V gene, CDR1 is MNHEY and CDR2 is SMNVEV (reference sequence). Trimming stripped 6 bases from V and 2 bases from J, with 11 bases between. This CDR3 contains 13 residues. CDR3 DNA: TGTGCCAGCAGCGTGCAGTACCCCTACGAGCAGTACTTC. Its protein is CASSVQYPYEQYF.

The chain has TRBV5-1 and TRBJ2-7, with D possibly being TRBD1 (6 bases). Germline assignment: CDR1 SGHRS and CDR2 YFSETQ. There are 15 residues in the CDR3. Trimming stripped 3 bases from V and 1 base from J, with 14 bases between. The CDR3 sequence: CASSSGQWTSYEQYF. The CDR3 nucleotides are TGCGCCAGCAGCTCCGGACAGTGGACGTCCTACGAGCAGTACTTC.

This clone appeared once. The sample contains more than one DNA sequence encoding this CDR3. The chain uses TRBV7-8 and TRBJ1-4; 7 bases match TRBD1. Per germline, CDR1 SGHVS and CDR2 FQNEAQ. With V trimmed by 5 bases and J by 4 bases, 4 bases remained unmatched. The CDR3 covers 14 residues. The CDR3 here is CASSLGTVNEKLFF. The CDR3 nucleotides read TGTGCCAGCAGCCTCGGGACAGTTAATGAAAAACTGTTTTTT. Looking up the rest from reference TRBV7-8 and TRBJ1-4 gives the full variable domain: GAGVSQSPRYKVAKRGQDVALRCDPISGHVSLFWYQQALGQGPEFLTYFQNEAQLDKSGLPSDRFFAERPEGSVSTLKIQRTQQEDSAVYLCASSLGTVNEKLFFGSGTQLSVL.

This rearrangement joins TRBV4-2 to TRBJ2-1; tentative D call: TRBD1 (6 bases). The CDR3 consists of 15 residues. The ends were cut back, 2 bases at V and 2 bases at J, with 10 bases in the middle. Germline V gives CDR1 LGHNA, CDR2 YNFKEQ. The CDR3 protein is CASSQTWDTYNEQFF. The CDR3, as DNA: TGTGCCAGCAGCCAAACGTGGGACACCTACAATGAGCAGTTCTTC.

The chain combines TRBV19 with TRBJ1-5; 8 nucleotides match TRBD1. V shed 8 bases and J 0 bases; nucleotides not matched to a gene: 9. The CDR3 is 16 amino acids. Germline V CDR1 and CDR2: LNHDA, SQIVND (reference sequence). The CDR3 loop is CASGQGHPYSNQPQHF. The CDR3 bases are TGTGCCAGTGGACAGGGCCACCCGTATAGCAATCAGCCCCAGCATTTT.

V is TRBV7-3 and J is TRBJ2-1, with TRBD2 matching 10 bases. The trim removed 1 base at V and 6 bases at J, leaving 3 bases unmatched. CDR1 SGHTA and CDR2 FQGTGA come from the germline V gene. The CDR3 covers 15 residues. This CDR3 reads CASSLKSSGSNEQFF. The CDR3 DNA sequence: TGTGCCAGCAGCTTAAAGTCTAGCGGGAGCAATGAGCAGTTCTTC.